The rows below give T cell receptor beta chains drawn from one sample of a study of blood T cell repertoires in COVID-19. Using immunoSEQ multiplex PCR, the repertoire was profiled, and TCRdb retains in-frame clones only, with some absent. The sample yields approximately 140,000 clones, approximately 85% seen once. Sequenced sample: peripheral blood. These receptors all come from a woman aged 55-69 years with COVID-19, enrolled during active disease. The CDR3 runs from the conserved cysteine through the conserved F or W. A D gene is named only where the DNA matches it firmly. Size is stated for part of the rows, as once, few or many counts, or as a class when the clone is expanded.

V	J	size	D	DNA	CDR3
TRBV5-4	TRBJ1-2	NA	NA	TGTGCCAGCAGCCATAGGACAACCCTTAACTATGGCTACACCTTC	CASSHRTTLNYGYTF
TRBV14	TRBJ2-7	NA	NA	TGTGCCAGCAGCCAAGATAGGGGCAGAATCTTCTCCTACGAGCAGTACTTC	CASSQDRGRIFSYEQYF
TRBV15	TRBJ2-7	once	TRBD1	TGTGCCACCAGCAGACCTCCTTGGGACAGCTCCTACGAGCAGTACTTC	CATSRPPWDSSYEQYF
TRBV18	TRBJ2-7	NA	TRBD1	TGTGCCAGCTCACCACCCAGACAGACAGGGGGGAGCTCCTACGAGCAGTACTTC	CASSPPRQTGGSSYEQYF
TRBV7-8	TRBJ1-5	NA	TRBD1	TGTGCCAGCAGCTCCGATCGTAGGGGACAGGGGGGGCAGCCCCAGCATTTT	CASSSDRRGQGGQPQHF
TRBV7-2	TRBJ1-4	once	NA	TGTGCCAGCAGCTCCGGGGGAGGAGACGAAAAACTGTTTTTT	CASSSGGGDEKLFF
TRBV28	TRBJ2-3	NA	TRBD1	TGTGCCAGCAGGACAGGGAATCGGGGCACAGATACGCAGTATTTT	CASRTGNRGTDTQYF
TRBV28	TRBJ2-7	once	NA	TGTGCCAGCAGTTCCCAGTACGAGCAGTACTTC	CASSSQYEQYF
TRBV7-9	TRBJ2-2	NA	NA	TGTGCCAGCAGCTTTTGGGGGGCGAACACCGGGGAGCTGTTTTTT	CASSFWGANTGELFF
TRBV5-6	TRBJ1-1	NA	NA	TGTGCCAGCAGCTGGGCTGAGTCCACTGAAGCTTTCTTT	CASSWAESTEAFF
TRBV30	TRBJ2-2	NA	NA	TGTGCCTGGAGGTGGGGGGTCAACACCGGGGAGCTGTTTTTT	CAWRWGVNTGELFF
TRBV19	TRBJ2-2	NA	NA	TGTGCCAGTCTCAGACAGGGAGGCACCGGGGAGCTGTTTTTT	CASLRQGGTGELFF
TRBV7-8	TRBJ2-7	NA	TRBD2	TGTGCCAGCAGCTTAGTTCTGGCTAGCGGCTGGGAGCAGTACTTC	CASSLVLASGWEQYF
TRBV14	TRBJ1-3	NA	NA	TGTGCCAGCAGCCAAGACCAGGGCTTTGGAAACACCATATATTTT	CASSQDQGFGNTIYF
TRBV19	TRBJ2-1	NA	TRBD1	TGTGCCACCAGGGACAGGACTCCCAACAATGAGCAGTTCTTC	CATRDRTPNNEQFF
TRBV12-3/TRBV12-4	TRBJ1-2	NA	NA	TGTGCCAGCAGTTTACTGTTCGGTGGCTACACCTTC	CASSLLFGGYTF
TRBV29-1	TRBJ1-1	NA	TRBD1	TGCAGCGTTTATCCCGGGACAGGGGCCACTGAAGCTTTCTTT	CSVYPGTGATEAFF
TRBV3-1/TRBV3-2	TRBJ1-1	NA	TRBD1	TGTGCCAGCAGCCTGGGACAGGGGAAATTAGAAGCTTTCTTT	CASSLGQGKLEAFF
TRBV4-2	TRBJ2-5	NA	TRBD2	TGTGCCAGCAGCCAACAAGCGGGGGGGCTAAAGACCCAGTACTTC	CASSQQAGGLKTQYF
TRBV4-1	TRBJ1-4	NA	NA	TGCGCCAGCAGCCAAGATGCGGAGGTAAACGAAAAACTGTTTTTT	CASSQDAEVNEKLFF
TRBV11-2	TRBJ2-2	NA	TRBD1	TGTGCCAGCAGCTTTAGGGGGACAGCGAACACCGGGGAGCTGTTTTTT	CASSFRGTANTGELFF
TRBV5-4	TRBJ2-4	NA	NA	TGTGCCAGCAGCTTGTGGGTAGGGGGCAAAAACATTCAGTACTTC	CASSLWVGGKNIQYF
TRBV7-9	TRBJ1-6	once	NA	TGTGCCAGCAGCCAAACGGAGGGTTCACCCCTCCACTTT	CASSQTEGSPLHF
TRBV9	TRBJ1-2	NA	NA	TGTGCCAGCAGCGTAAACGAGGTTGGCTACACCTTC	CASSVNEVGYTF
TRBV11-3	TRBJ2-3	NA	TRBD2	TGTGCCAGCAGCCCTGGACTAGCGGGGGGGCCTGGGGATACGCAGTATTTT	CASSPGLAGGPGDTQYF
TRBV11-2	TRBJ2-6	NA	NA	TGTGCCAGCAGCTTAGATTCAGGCTCTGGGGCCAACGTCCTGACTTTC	CASSLDSGSGANVLTF
TRBV2	TRBJ2-5	NA	NA	TGTGCCAGCGGGGGGAGGAGAGAGACCCAGTACTTC	CASGGRRETQYF
TRBV7-3	TRBJ2-2	NA	NA	TGTGCCAGCAGCCCTAACACCGGGGAGCTGTTTTTT	CASSPNTGELFF
TRBV12-3/TRBV12-4	TRBJ2-2	NA	NA	TGTGCCAGCAGTCCCCCGGGGGCCGGGGAGCTGTTTTTT	CASSPPGAGELFF
TRBV2	TRBJ2-4	NA	TRBD2	TGTGCCAGCAGTGCTAGACTAGCGGGGGGACCCAAAAACATTCAGTACTTC	CASSARLAGGPKNIQYF
TRBV2	TRBJ1-5	NA	NA	TGTGCCAGCAGTGAGTACTCGGACAGCCTACTGATTCTACCCCAGCATTTT	CASSEYSDSLLILPQHF
TRBV11-2	TRBJ1-4	NA	NA	TGTGCCAGCAGCCGCGCGACAGACGAAAGGGAAAAACTGTTTTTT	CASSRATDEREKLFF
TRBV4-1	TRBJ2-7	few	NA	TGCGCCAGCAGCCAAGAAACATCGAGAGGATACGAGCAGTACTTC	CASSQETSRGYEQYF